These 2 T cell receptor beta chains originate from one sample sequenced in a study of response to subunit inactivated influenza vaccine. One entry per CDR3 protein results from TCRdb running MiXCR on the RT-PCR reads. Found here are roughly 780,000 distinct CDR3 sequences, around 18% of them singletons; the top ten hold 11%. Sequences were derived from PBMCs from blood, sampled more than 4 days after vaccination. Receptor source: a man aged 45-60 years who received an inactivated influenza vaccine.

V is TRBV6-1 and J is TRBJ2-7, with 9 bases lining up with TRBD2. The CDR3 contains 15 residues. Looked up from germline, CDR1 is MNHNS and CDR2 is SASEGT. After removal of 6 bases from V and 0 bases from J, the junction contained 6 bases not matched to a gene. The CDR3 nucleotides are TGTGCCAGCAGCGAGACTAGCGGCGGCTCCTACGAGCAGTACTTC. Protein product: CASSETSGGSYEQYF.

This clonotype was seen a handful of times. The J gene is TRBJ2-1, the V gene TRBV27, with D possibly matching TRBD1 (5 bases). The CDR3 loop spans 15 amino acids. CDR1 MNHEY and CDR2 SMNVEV come from the germline V gene (reference sequence). Between the trimmed V and J ends, which lost 0 bases and 4 bases, there was a span of 10 bases. Written as DNA, the CDR3 is TGTGCCAGCAGTTTATCGTTGGGGCCGTACAATGAGCAGTTCTTC. Translation: CASSLSLGPYNEQFF.